This is a list of T cell receptor beta chains from one sample in a study of blood T cell repertoires in COVID-19. TCRdb's copy holds only in-frame clones and misses some; the assay was immunoSEQ multiplex PCR. The data show around 450,000 clones, 70% to 90% seen once. Specimen: PBMCs or T cells enriched from blood (not recorded which). The receptors here all came from a woman younger than 35 with acute COVID-19. Each CDR3 is given with its conserved first and last residue. D genes are given only for firm matches. Clone size is given for some rows only: seen once, a few or many times, or a class if the clone is expanded.

size	V	D	J	CDR3	DNA
.	TRBV28	.	TRBJ1-3	CASSWTGSGNTIYF	TGTGCCAGCAGTTGGACTGGCTCTGGAAACACCATATATTTT
.	TRBV19	.	TRBJ1-2	CASSIHAGMANYGYTF	TGTGCCAGTAGTATACACGCCGGGATGGCTAACTATGGCTACACCTTC
once	TRBV6-5	TRBD1	TRBJ1-4	CASLDRVHEKLFF	TGTGCCAGCTTAGACAGGGTTCATGAAAAACTGTTTTTT
once	TRBV19	TRBD1	TRBJ1-2	CASSSRDRSNYGYTF	TGTGCCAGTAGTTCCCGGGACAGATCTAACTATGGCTACACCTTC
.	TRBV27	.	TRBJ1-1	CASSLRRLRGRAFF	TGTGCCAGCAGTTTAAGGCGCTTAAGGGGCCGGGCTTTCTTT
.	TRBV10-3	TRBD1	TRBJ1-3	CAISNPGQGDTIYF	TGTGCCATCAGTAACCCGGGACAGGGAGACACCATATATTTT
.	TRBV4-3	.	TRBJ2-2	CASSQGLTGELFF	TGCGCCAGCAGCCAAGGTTTAACCGGGGAGCTGTTTTTT
once	TRBV7-2	.	TRBJ1-5	CASSLPGQPQHF	TGTGCCAGCAGCTTGCCGGGTCAGCCCCAGCATTTT
few	TRBV19	.	TRBJ1-2	CASISPSKGYTF	TGTGCCAGTATAAGCCCATCAAAAGGCTACACCTTC
.	TRBV12-3/TRBV12-4	.	TRBJ2-2	CASSLSLGELFF	TGTGCCAGCAGTCTTTCTCTCGGGGAGCTGTTTTTT
.	TRBV6-5	TRBD1	TRBJ1-4	CASSPRTGSGEKLFF	TGTGCCAGCAGTCCTCGGACAGGGTCAGGCGAAAAACTGTTTTTT
.	TRBV10-1	TRBD1	TRBJ1-5	CATGQGNQPQHF	TGCGCCACTGGACAGGGCAATCAGCCCCAGCATTTT
few	TRBV11-2	.	TRBJ2-1	CASSSWALGQFF	TGTGCCAGCAGCTCCTGGGCCTTAGGGCAGTTCTTC
.	TRBV6-5	.	TRBJ2-7	CASSLRGDTPYEQYF	TGTGCCAGCAGTCTACGTGGGGACACCCCCTACGAGCAGTACTTC
.	TRBV6-1	.	TRBJ1-1	CASSERESGNTEAFF	TGTGCCAGCAGTGAAAGGGAATCGGGAAACACTGAAGCTTTCTTT
.	TRBV7-8	.	TRBJ1-1	CASSFQAQNTEAFF	TGTGCCAGCAGCTTTCAGGCCCAGAACACTGAAGCTTTCTTT
.	TRBV6-4	.	TRBJ1-3	CASSESDSQFSGNTIYF	TGTGCCAGCAGCGAATCGGACAGTCAGTTCTCTGGAAACACCATATATTTT
.	TRBV24-1	TRBD1	TRBJ1-6	CATSGQGDNSPLHF	TGTGCCACCAGTGGCCAGGGGGATAATTCACCCCTCCACTTT
.	TRBV10-1	TRBD1	TRBJ2-7	CASSDGDRGLTYEQYF	TGCGCCAGCAGTGATGGAGACAGGGGCCTCACCTACGAGCAGTACTTC
.	TRBV24-1	.	TRBJ2-2	CATSDQGQNTGELFF	TGTGCCACCAGTGACCAGGGACAGAACACCGGGGAGCTGTTTTTT
.	TRBV10-1	.	TRBJ2-3	CASSSRAPPGTDTQYF	TGCGCCAGCAGCAGTCGGGCCCCACCGGGGACAGATACGCAGTATTTT
.	TRBV7-9	TRBD2	TRBJ2-7	CASSPSGTSGTIYSYEQYF	TGTGCCAGCAGCCCCTCTGGGACTAGCGGGACTATTTACTCCTACGAGCAGTACTTC
.	TRBV11-2	.	TRBJ2-2	CASSLEAAGELFF	TGTGCCAGCAGCTTAGAGGCGGCCGGGGAGCTGTTTTTT
once	TRBV27	TRBD1	TRBJ1-4	CASSDTGGVGEKLFF	TGTGCCAGCAGTGACACAGGGGGCGTTGGTGAAAAACTGTTTTTT
.	TRBV4-1	TRBD2	TRBJ2-1	CASSQERPGLARNEQFF	TGCGCCAGCAGCCAAGAACGACCGGGACTAGCTCGCAATGAGCAGTTCTTC
.	TRBV6-5	.	TRBJ2-7	CASSLVGLNSYEQYF	TGTGCCAGCAGTTTGGTCGGGTTAAACTCCTACGAGCAGTACTTC
.	TRBV7-9	.	TRBJ2-7	CASSLDAGIDEQYF	TGTGCCAGCAGCTTAGACGCAGGGATAGACGAGCAGTACTTC
.	TRBV7-2	.	TRBJ2-2	CARRTANTGELFF	TGTGCCCGGAGGACCGCGAACACCGGGGAGCTGTTTTTT
.	TRBV12-5	TRBD1	TRBJ1-2	CASGVQDRGNGYTF	TGTGCTAGTGGTGTCCAGGACAGGGGGAATGGCTACACCTTC
.	TRBV9	.	TRBJ2-5	CASSVGGVRETQYF	TGTGCCAGCAGCGTAGGGGGGGTTAGAGAGACCCAGTACTTC
.	TRBV29-1	TRBD2	TRBJ2-7	CSVRREAEGSYEQYF	TGCAGCGTTAGGCGGGAGGCCGAGGGCTCCTACGAGCAGTACTTC
once	TRBV19	TRBD1	TRBJ2-1	CASSDRGRDEQFF	TGTGCCAGTTCGGACAGGGGGCGCGATGAGCAGTTCTTC
.	TRBV7-9	TRBD1	TRBJ1-5	CASSGDRVGAQHF	TGTGCCAGCAGCGGGGACAGGGTCGGGGCCCAGCATTTT
.	TRBV5-1	TRBD1	TRBJ2-2	CASSLPLTGGTGELFF	TGCGCCAGCAGCTTGCCTCTCACAGGGGGCACCGGGGAGCTGTTTTTT
.	TRBV7-6	TRBD1	TRBJ1-1	CASSLGDRLNTEAFF	TGTGCCAGCAGCTTAGGGGACAGACTGAACACTGAAGCTTTCTTT
.	TRBV7-9	TRBD1	TRBJ2-1	CASSLAQGANNEQFF	TGTGCCAGCAGCTTAGCCCAGGGGGCCAACAATGAGCAGTTCTTC
.	TRBV24-1	.	TRBJ1-1	CATSDSRVRGTEAFF	TGTGCCACCAGTGATTCCCGGGTTCGCGGCACTGAAGCTTTCTTT
.	TRBV27	.	TRBJ1-2	CASSLNQGLYGYTF	TGTGCCAGCAGTTTAAATCAGGGCCTCTATGGCTACACCTTC
.	TRBV24-1	.	TRBJ2-5	CATSDLQETQYF	TGTGCCACCAGTGATTTGCAGGAGACCCAGTACTTC
once	TRBV29-1	.	TRBJ1-5	CSVGGRNQPQHF	TGCAGCGTTGGGGGGCGCAATCAGCCCCAGCATTTT
once	TRBV7-9	.	TRBJ1-4	CASSLGRGNEKLFF	TGTGCCAGCAGCTTAGGGAGGGGTAATGAAAAACTGTTTTTT
.	TRBV19	.	TRBJ1-1	CASSISTAVAEAFF	TGTGCCAGTAGTATTTCGACAGCCGTTGCTGAAGCTTTCTTT
.	TRBV20-1	TRBD2	TRBJ2-1	CSASLAGEPYNEQFF	TGCAGTGCTAGTTTAGCGGGAGAACCCTACAATGAGCAGTTCTTC
.	TRBV10-1	TRBD2	TRBJ2-3	CASSDLGGATDTQYF	TGCGCCAGCAGTGATCTCGGGGGGGCAACAGATACGCAGTATTTT
.	TRBV5-6	TRBD1	TRBJ1-2	CASRGQNYGYTF	TGTGCCAGCCGGGGACAGAACTATGGCTACACCTTC
.	TRBV18	TRBD2	TRBJ2-1	CASSPVTSGRFDEQFF	TGTGCCAGCTCACCTGTGACTAGCGGGAGATTTGATGAGCAGTTCTTC
few	TRBV18	TRBD1	TRBJ1-1	CASSPSAQGGFLNTEAFF	TGTGCCAGCTCACCATCGGCTCAGGGGGGCTTCCTAAACACTGAAGCTTTCTTT
.	TRBV5-4	.	TRBJ2-7	CASSFRSGGSYEQYF	TGTGCCAGCAGCTTTCGATCCGGCGGGTCCTACGAGCAGTACTTC
.	TRBV20-1	TRBD2	TRBJ2-7	CSASETSGHEQYF	TGCAGTGCTAGTGAGACTAGCGGCCACGAGCAGTACTTC
.	TRBV2	.	TRBJ1-1	CASSAGERFFHTEAFF	TGTGCCAGCAGTGCGGGGGAAAGATTTTTTCACACTGAAGCTTTCTTT
.	TRBV11-2	.	TRBJ1-5	CASSQGGNQPQHF	TGTGCCAGCAGCCAAGGGGGCAATCAGCCCCAGCATTTT
few	TRBV28	TRBD1	TRBJ1-6	CASSLTGINSPLHF	TGTGCCAGCAGCCTGACAGGGATTAATTCACCCCTCCACTTT
.	TRBV4-3	.	TRBJ1-2	CASSPDTGFNYGYTF	TGCGCCAGCAGCCCCGACACAGGGTTTAACTATGGCTACACCTTC
once	TRBV5-4	.	TRBJ2-7	CASSDPSGSGDEQYF	TGTGCCAGCAGCGACCCCTCCGGCTCCGGGGACGAGCAGTACTTC
.	TRBV5-1	.	TRBJ2-5	CASSGGNQETQYF	TGCGCCAGCAGCGGGGGGAACCAAGAGACCCAGTACTTC